The rows below give T cell receptor beta chains drawn from one sample of a study of blood T cell repertoires in COVID-19. Profiled with immunoSEQ multiplex PCR; TCRdb holds only in-frame clones, not every one. Of about 190,000 clones in the sample, around 84% were seen once. Source material: peripheral blood. Receptor source: a human donor in a cohort sampled during active COVID-19. The CDR3 runs from the conserved cysteine through the conserved F or W. Each record gives: V gene, J gene, D gene, CDR3 DNA, CDR3 protein. D genes are given only for firm matches.

TRBV6-5	TRBJ2-3	TRBD2	TGTGCCAGCAGTTACTCGACCGGGAGGGCGGGGGATACGCAGTATTTT	CASSYSTGRAGDTQYF
TRBV30	TRBJ2-1	TRBD1	TGTGCCTGGGGACAGGGGAAAGCATCCTGGAGTAATGAGCAGTTCTTC	CAWGQGKASWSNEQFF
TRBV5-1	TRBJ2-2	TRBD1	TGCGCCAGCGAACCGGGACAGCACACCGGGGAGCTGTTTTTT	CASEPGQHTGELFF
TRBV20-1	TRBJ1-6	TRBD1	TGCAGTGCTAGTTCCAGGGGGATATACGATAATTCACCCCTCCACTTT	CSASSRGIYDNSPLHF
TRBV5-1	TRBJ1-5	TRBD1	TGCGCCAGCAGCTTGGAAGGACGGACAGGGAGTCAGCCCCAGCATTTT	CASSLEGRTGSQPQHF
TRBV12-5	TRBJ2-3	NA	TGTGCTAGTGGTTTGGTAGGGGGGGCCCTTAGCACAGATACGCAGTATTTT	CASGLVGGALSTDTQYF
TRBV28	TRBJ1-2	NA	TGTGCCAGCAGTCCGTTGGGAGGCTATGGCTACACCTTC	CASSPLGGYGYTF
TRBV28	TRBJ1-3	NA	TGTGCCAGCAGTTTATCTTTCGGGAGTTCTGGAAACACCATATATTTT	CASSLSFGSSGNTIYF
TRBV29-1	TRBJ2-3	TRBD1	TGCAGCGTTGTGCGGGACCGGGACAGGTCCACAGATACGCAGTATTTT	CSVVRDRDRSTDTQYF
TRBV28	TRBJ1-2	TRBD1	TGTGCCAGCAGTATACCGGGACAGAACTATGGCTACACCTTC	CASSIPGQNYGYTF
TRBV5-8	TRBJ1-4	TRBD1	TGTGCCAGCAGCTTGGGGACAGGCGTCGAAAAACTGTTTTTT	CASSLGTGVEKLFF
TRBV11-2	TRBJ1-1	TRBD1	TGTGCCAGCAGCCCCCAGGGGACAGCATGGTCCACTGAAGCTTTCTTT	CASSPQGTAWSTEAFF
TRBV7-9	TRBJ2-1	NA	TGTGCCAGCAGCTCGGGACTGCGTGTGTATGAGCAGTTCTTC	CASSSGLRVYEQFF
TRBV3-1/TRBV3-2	TRBJ1-4	NA	TGTGCCAGCAGGGGGGACCGGGGGAGGTTGTTTTTT	CASRGDRGRLFF
TRBV6-4	TRBJ1-2	TRBD1	TGTGCCAGCAGGACAGGGCCCGAGGGTGGCTACACCTTC	CASRTGPEGGYTF
TRBV10-3	TRBJ1-2	NA	TGTGCCACCTCGGGGCCCGGACAGTCCCATACTAACTATGGCTACACCTTC	CATSGPGQSHTNYGYTF
TRBV25-1	TRBJ1-5	NA	TGTGCCAGTCAACAGTGGTCGTGGGAGCCCCAGCATTTT	CASQQWSWEPQHF
TRBV7-9	TRBJ1-5	TRBD1	TGTGCCAGCAGCCTGGGACAGGGGATTGGACAGCCCCAGCATTTT	CASSLGQGIGQPQHF
TRBV14	TRBJ1-1	TRBD1	TGTGCCAGCAGCCTCACAGGGGACACTGAAGCTTTCTTT	CASSLTGDTEAFF
TRBV18	TRBJ1-4	NA	TGTGCCAGCTCACTCCGGGATCTAAATGAAAAACTGTTTTTT	CASSLRDLNEKLFF
TRBV29-1	TRBJ2-5	NA	TGCAGCGTTGAGTCAAGGTTCAGTGGGGCAACAACAAGAGAGACCCAGTACTTC	CSVESRFSGATTRETQYF
TRBV6-5	TRBJ2-5	NA	TGTGCCAGCAGTTACGGGTCAGGGCAGGAGACCCAGTACTTC	CASSYGSGQETQYF